This TCR beta chain was captured in a study of blood T cells in healthy people across ages (dated by TCRdb to between 2014 and 2016). Regarding the study in general: Template switching captured roughly one uniquely barcoded TCR beta cDNA molecule per two T cells in model experiments. Using deep sequencing normalized with unique cDNA molecular identifiers, the study measured how TCR beta repertoire diversity changes with age. Four age groups were formed from the donors: young (average roughly 15 years), middle-aged (just under 40), aged (62) and long-lived (82). To avoid experimental bias, donors of different ages were distributed randomly across sequencing lanes. The study analyzed two additional independent replicas of 1 million unique cDNA reads from the same blood draw for two donors, one aged 18 to 30 and one aged 80 or older. Overall study outcomes, separate from this receptor: Estimates of total diversity based on one million sequenced T cells were considered lower bounds and underestimates. As age increased, observed TCR beta diversity per million T cells dropped in a roughly linear way, and a significant reduction was already evident by age approximately 40. Observed TCR beta diversity correlated strongly with the percentage of naive T cells measured by flow cytometry. Because profiling used bulk unsorted PBMCs, naive and antigen-experienced compartments could not be compared conclusively. Compared with the aged group, the long-lived group had more naive CD4+ T cells, fewer expanded clones and increased TCR diversity, suggesting age selection. Because donor CMV infection status was unknown, age-related changes in expanded clonotypes were potentially confounded.

Donors were approximately 42 systemically healthy Caucasian individuals from Russia aged roughly 6 to 90 years. Roughly 9 milliliters of peripheral blood were drawn from each donor into EDTA-treated Vacutainer tubes. Ficoll-Paque density-gradient centrifugation was used to isolate PBMCs, with at least 6 million per sample. Trizol reagent was used to extract total RNA from PBMCs, with at least 6 micrograms per sample. Naive CD45RAhigh/CD27high T cell percentages were measured by flow cytometry on a PBMC aliquot from every donor. The table lists this clonotype with a few counts. Its target antigen remains unknown. Base qualities are not at hand, and no much larger clone is one base apart. Reading from cysteine to phenylalanine, the CDR3 counts 16 amino acids. Solely the CDR3 DNA is kept, with 48 bases framed from the first base. After removal of 3 bases from V and 0 bases from J, the junction retains 10 bases not matched to a gene. CDR1 and CDR2, looked up from the germline V gene (reference sequence), are DFQATT and SNEGSKA.

Preparation of the library involved 5' RACE. These reads were obtained on an Illumina HiSeq 2500. The second PCR ran for about 7 to 11 cycles and used a J-beta primer mix along with a sample-barcoded 5' primer. A unique molecular identifier was introduced onto each TCR beta cDNA molecule by a template-switch 5' adaptor carrying 12 random nucleotides. At least 2.5 million CDR3-containing paired-end reads were obtained from each sample. The Mint cDNA synthesis kit, primed by a TRBC-specific oligonucleotide, was used to synthesize first-strand cDNA from all RNA. All cDNA was treated with uracil-DNA glycosylase and then went through a first 18-cycle PCR with the universal primers M1SS and BC2_uni_R. As for the original processing: Each sample was normalized by randomly selecting 1 million high-quality reads, each carrying a distinct molecular identifier. Instead of being binned into consensus sequences, reads with shared molecular identifiers were discarded. MiTCR, run with a Q25 quality threshold and the strictest error-elimination algorithm, handled CDR3 identification, clonotype clustering and error correction. A nonparametric unseen species model using Euler transformation provided a lower-bound estimate of total TCR beta diversity. The raw public data were reprocessed by TCRdb itself: fastp quality trimming at Q25, MiXCR clonotype calling, in-frame beta chains only. Identical CDR3 proteins give one entry, which carries the most common genes and DNA. The authors' filters were not applied to this entry. This sample holds about 1.7 million distinct CDR3 sequences; approximately 28% were observed only once. The ten most abundant clones make up roughly 8.2% of the sample.

The sequence was collected from a woman aged 25 to 39 in good health. The chain uses TRBV20-1 and TRBJ2-5; 7 central bases correspond to TRBD2. The sequencing sample was made of blood. The CDR3 reads CSARTPRLADQETQYF. DNA sequence: TGCAGTGCTAGGACTCCCCGGCTAGCGGACCAAGAGACCCAGTACTTC.